This T cell receptor beta chain was captured in a study of neurological immune-mediated disorders. The junction had 8 bases not matched to a gene; V was cut back by 6 bases and J by 0 bases. The germline CDR1 and CDR2 sequences are DFQATT and SNEGSKA (reference sequence). This CDR3 comprises 15 residues. Study-wide results and limits: It was HTLV-1-associated myelopathy that showed the most TCR clonal expansion, while multiple sclerosis showed the least, falling below healthy controls. Expanded clones shared no identical CDR3 amino acid sequences across subjects, which suggested private TCR-beta repertoires in all groups.

Synthesis of cDNA used 5'RACE (with 10-nucleotide random UMIs). TCRdb reprocessed the 5' RACE reads with MiXCR, giving one entry per CDR3 protein. Of more than 100,000 distinct CDR3 sequences in the sample, roughly a tenth were seen once. This clonotype was picked up many times. Antigen unknown. Time point described: longitudinal time-point 3. The TCR was taken from a female donor with HTLV-1-associated myelopathy (HAM/TSP). Material: PBMCs. J is TRBJ2-3 and V is TRBV20-1; the match to TRBD2 covers 8 bases. The CDR3 DNA reads TGCAGTGCAAGTCGACTAGCGCTAAGCACAGATACGCAGTATTTT. This gives the protein CSASRLALSTDTQYF.